A selection of T cell receptor beta chains follows, all from one sample in a study of regulatory T cells in long-lasting Graves disease. TCRdb reprocessed the multiplex PCR reads with MiXCR, giving one entry per CDR3 protein. The sample lists 400,000 to 500,000 distinct CDR3 sequences, 14% to 15% occurring once. In addition, the sample was reused for a study of T cells in Graves' hyperthyroidism and ophthalmopathy.

The input for sequencing was peripheral blood mononuclear cells (PBMCs), taken at new diagnosis, from a patient treated with antithyroid drugs. Receptors were obtained from a woman aged 30 to 39 with Graves disease. Each CDR3 is given with its conserved first and last residue. D genes are given only for firm matches. Rows may omit the clone size; those that give it use once, few, many or a size class.

J gene | V gene | clone size | D gene | CDR3 DNA | CDR3 protein
TRBJ1-2 | TRBV7-2 | . | TRBD1 | TGTGCCAGCAGCAGAACAGGGGGAGGTAACTATGGCTACACCTTC | CASSRTGGGNYGYTF
TRBJ2-2 | TRBV30 | many | . | TGTGCCTGGAGTGAGGGGGGAACCGGGGAGCTGTTTTTT | CAWSEGGTGELFF
TRBJ2-5 | TRBV19 | . | TRBD1 | TGTGCCAGTAGTAGTCGGGGACAGATACAAGAGACCCAGTACTTC | CASSSRGQIQETQYF
TRBJ2-7 | TRBV12-3/TRBV12-4 | many | . | TGTGCCAGCAGTTTTTGGGGCCACCAGGGGTCCAACGAGCAGTACTTC | CASSFWGHQGSNEQYF
TRBJ1-4 | TRBV30 | . | . | TGTGCCTGGGGTGGGGGTGGAGACGAAAAACTGTTTTTT | CAWGGGGDEKLFF
TRBJ1-1 | TRBV6-1 | many | . | TGTGCCAGCAGTGTTGAGGCCGACCTTATGGCTGAAGCTTTCTTT | CASSVEADLMAEAFF
TRBJ1-1 | TRBV18 | many | TRBD1 | TGTGCCAGCTCACCCGGACAGGGGGCGGCCACTGAAGCTTTCTTT | CASSPGQGAATEAFF
TRBJ2-3 | TRBV15 | . | TRBD2 | TGTGCCACCAGCAGAGGGAAGGGACTAGCGGGAGGCAGCACAGATACGCAGTATTTT | CATSRGKGLAGGSTDTQYF
TRBJ1-2 | TRBV9 | few | . | TGTGCCAGCAGCGGGGAGGGACGGAGAAACTATGGCTACACCTTC | CASSGEGRRNYGYTF
TRBJ2-1 | TRBV29-1 | many | TRBD2 | TGCAGCGTTGCTCGGGAGGCCGGGTTCAATGAGCAGTTCTTC | CSVAREAGFNEQFF
TRBJ2-1 | TRBV28 | . | TRBD2 | TGTGCCAGCAGTCGTGGGACTAGCGGGAGAGGGGAGCAGTTCTTC | CASSRGTSGRGEQFF
TRBJ2-4 | TRBV3-1 | few | . | TGTGCCAGCAGCCAAGCGCTCGACCCAACAGACAAAAACATTCAGTACTTC | CASSQALDPTDKNIQYF
TRBJ2-3 | TRBV5-1 | many | . | TGCGCCAGCAGCTTGGTAGGGACGGGTAGGGCAGATACGCAGTATTTT | CASSLVGTGRADTQYF
TRBJ1-2 | TRBV19 | . | . | TGTGCCAGTAGTAATGAGGCAAGGGTAAGCCCCTATGGCTACACCTTC | CASSNEARVSPYGYTF
TRBJ2-2 | TRBV20-1 | many | TRBD2 | TGCAGTGGAATAGCGGGAGGGCCTGGGGAGCTGTTTTTT | CSGIAGGPGELFF
TRBJ2-1 | TRBV7-8 | many | TRBD1 | TGTGCCAGCAGCTTGAAGGGACAGGCCTCCTACAATGAGCAGTTCTTC | CASSLKGQASYNEQFF
TRBJ1-1 | TRBV5-1 | . | . | TGCGCCAGCGGCTTGGTCGGGGGGATCACGAACACTGAAGCTTTCTTT | CASGLVGGITNTEAFF
TRBJ2-1 | TRBV6-4 | . | . | TGTGCCAGCAGCGCCACTACCTACAATGAGCAGTTCTTC | CASSATTYNEQFF
TRBJ1-1 | TRBV29-1 | . | . | TGCAGCGCCTCGACAGAGGGCACTGAAGCTTTCTTT | CSASTEGTEAFF
TRBJ2-1 | TRBV5-6 | many | TRBD2 | TGTGCCAGCAGCTTGGTGCGGACTAGCGGGAGTAATGAGCAGTTCTTC | CASSLVRTSGSNEQFF
TRBJ2-5 | TRBV20-1 | many | . | TGCAGTGCTGAGATTCAAGAGACCCAGTACTTC | CSAEIQETQYF
TRBJ2-5 | TRBV7-9 | . | TRBD2 | TGTGCCAGCAGCCCGGGACTAGCGGGAGGCCGGAGAGAGACCCAGTACTTC | CASSPGLAGGRRETQYF
TRBJ2-3 | TRBV28 | . | . | TGTGCCAGCAGTTTGGCCCGGGACTTCACAGATACGCAGTATTTT | CASSLARDFTDTQYF
TRBJ1-1 | TRBV6-1 | . | TRBD1 | TGTGCCAGCAGACTACAGGGGGCGGGAAACACTGAAGCTTTCTTT | CASRLQGAGNTEAFF
TRBJ2-1 | TRBV12-3/TRBV12-4 | few | TRBD1 | TGTGCCAGCAGTCCGGACAGGAAAACCTACAATGAGCAGTTCTTC | CASSPDRKTYNEQFF
TRBJ2-5 | TRBV29-1 | . | . | TGCAGCGTTGAAGAGGGCAGGGGGAGGGCGGAGACCCAGTACTTC | CSVEEGRGRAETQYF
TRBJ1-1 | TRBV25-1 | few | TRBD1 | TGTGCCAGCAGTACTAGACAGGGCGCCACTGAAGCTTTCTTT | CASSTRQGATEAFF
TRBJ2-7 | TRBV12-3/TRBV12-4 | many | . | TGTGCCAGCAGAAGACCGGACAGTTTCGAGCAGTACTTC | CASRRPDSFEQYF
TRBJ2-5 | TRBV13 | many | . | TGTGCCAGCAGCTCTCAGATTCAAGAGACCCAGTACTTC | CASSSQIQETQYF
TRBJ2-1 | TRBV13 | many | . | TGTGCCAGCAGCTCGGGAAACACCTACAATGAGCAGTTCTTC | CASSSGNTYNEQFF
TRBJ2-2 | TRBV6-1 | . | . | TGTGCCAGCAGCGCCGCAGGCGGGGAGCTGTTTTTT | CASSAAGGELFF
TRBJ2-1 | TRBV5-1 | . | TRBD2 | TGCGCCAGCAGCTTGGAAGTTAGCGGGAGTATGTACAATGAGCAGTTCTTC | CASSLEVSGSMYNEQFF
TRBJ2-2 | TRBV30 | many | . | TGTGCCAGAACCGGGGGCCCAAACACCGGGGAGCTGTTTTTT | CARTGGPNTGELFF
TRBJ1-1 | TRBV5-4 | . | . | TGTGCCAGCAGCCCCGAGGGAATCTCTGAAGCTTTCTTT | CASSPEGISEAFF
TRBJ2-7 | TRBV29-1 | few | . | TGCAGCATCGGAAGGGGGGGTTTCGAGCAGTACTTC | CSIGRGGFEQYF
TRBJ2-3 | TRBV24-1 | few | TRBD2 | TGTGCCACCAGTGACGGGGGGGGCAGGAGCACAGATACGCAGTATTTT | CATSDGGGRSTDTQYF
TRBJ2-1 | TRBV11-3 | many | . | TGTGCCAGCACCCCTCAAGCTAGGGCCACCTACAATGAGCAGTTCTTC | CASTPQARATYNEQFF
TRBJ1-2 | TRBV2 | many | TRBD1 | TGTGCCAGCAGTGCAGAACAGGGGAATGGCTACACCTTC | CASSAEQGNGYTF
TRBJ2-6 | TRBV5-1 | few | . | TGCGCCAGCAGCCCGGGGTTAGTTGGCGGGGCCAACGTCCTGACTTTC | CASSPGLVGGANVLTF
TRBJ2-3 | TRBV27 | few | . | TGTGCCAGCAGTCCCCCGGGGGCGCTCAGCACAGATACGCAGTATTTT | CASSPPGALSTDTQYF
TRBJ2-5 | TRBV18 | many | TRBD2 | TGTGCCAGCTCGAGGCGGGAGATGGAGACCCAGTACTTC | CASSRREMETQYF
TRBJ2-1 | TRBV12-3/TRBV12-4 | many | . | TGTGCCAGCAGTCGAGCGCGTAGACGTCTAAGCTACAATGAGCAGTTCTTC | CASSRARRRLSYNEQFF
TRBJ2-5 | TRBV20-1 | . | TRBD2 | TGCGGTGCTTTCCGGGCGGTAGCGGGAGTCGTCGAGACCCAGTACTTC | CGAFRAVAGVVETQYF
TRBJ2-3 | TRBV6-5 | many | . | TGTGCCAGCAGTTACTCGACTTCTAGCGGCACAGATACGCAGTATTTT | CASSYSTSSGTDTQYF
TRBJ2-7 | TRBV20-1 | many | . | TGCAGTGCTCCAGTGACCTACGAGCAGTACTTC | CSAPVTYEQYF
TRBJ2-1 | TRBV11-3 | many | TRBD2 | TGTGCCAGCAGCTTAGAGCCACCGGGACTAGCGGGAGACAATGAGCAGTTCTTC | CASSLEPPGLAGDNEQFF
TRBJ2-1 | TRBV4-1 | many | . | TGCGCCAGCAGCCAAGCGAACCGGAATGAGCAGTTCTTC | CASSQANRNEQFF
TRBJ1-2 | TRBV24-1 | many | . | TGTGCCACTGGGGGCGAAGCTAACTATGGCTACACCTTC | CATGGEANYGYTF
TRBJ1-1 | TRBV7-9 | many | . | TGTGCCAGCAGAAATACAGAGAACCACCCTAACACTGAAGCTTTCTTT | CASRNTENHPNTEAFF
TRBJ2-3 | TRBV6-1 | few | TRBD2 | TGTGCCAGCAGTGAAGCCGGGGGGGCCTTTGGAGATACGCAGTATTTT | CASSEAGGAFGDTQYF
TRBJ2-7 | TRBV2 | many | . | TGTGCCAGCAGTGACGGGAGCTACGAGCAGTACTTC | CASSDGSYEQYF
TRBJ2-7 | TRBV6-2/TRBV6-3 | many | . | TGTGCCAGCAGTTACGGGGTGGGCTTGGCATCCTACGAGCAGTACTTC | CASSYGVGLASYEQYF
TRBJ1-1 | TRBV12-5 | . | . | TGTGCTAGTGGTTCCGACAGTTCCCCTGAAGCTTTCTTT | CASGSDSSPEAFF
TRBJ1-4 | TRBV9 | . | TRBD1 | TGTGCCAGCAGCGCGGGGACAGTTGGTGAAAAACTGTTTTTT | CASSAGTVGEKLFF
TRBJ2-5 | TRBV4-1 | . | . | TGCGCCAGCAGCCAAGACGGGAATGGAGAGACCCAGTACTTC | CASSQDGNGETQYF
TRBJ2-2 | TRBV18 | . | . | TGTGCCAGCTCACCACGGGTGAACACCGGGGAGCTGTTTTTT | CASSPRVNTGELFF
TRBJ2-7 | TRBV28 | many | . | TGTGCCAGCAGCGCCACGGGACGCTCCTACGAGCAGTACTTC | CASSATGRSYEQYF
TRBJ2-7 | TRBV28 | few | TRBD1 | TGTGCCAGCAGATCTGGACAGGGGCAAAGCTACGAGCAGTACTTC | CASRSGQGQSYEQYF
TRBJ2-3 | TRBV10-2 | . | . | TGCGCCAGCAGGGACGCTATACGGAATCCTAGCACAGATACGCAGTATTTT | CASRDAIRNPSTDTQYF